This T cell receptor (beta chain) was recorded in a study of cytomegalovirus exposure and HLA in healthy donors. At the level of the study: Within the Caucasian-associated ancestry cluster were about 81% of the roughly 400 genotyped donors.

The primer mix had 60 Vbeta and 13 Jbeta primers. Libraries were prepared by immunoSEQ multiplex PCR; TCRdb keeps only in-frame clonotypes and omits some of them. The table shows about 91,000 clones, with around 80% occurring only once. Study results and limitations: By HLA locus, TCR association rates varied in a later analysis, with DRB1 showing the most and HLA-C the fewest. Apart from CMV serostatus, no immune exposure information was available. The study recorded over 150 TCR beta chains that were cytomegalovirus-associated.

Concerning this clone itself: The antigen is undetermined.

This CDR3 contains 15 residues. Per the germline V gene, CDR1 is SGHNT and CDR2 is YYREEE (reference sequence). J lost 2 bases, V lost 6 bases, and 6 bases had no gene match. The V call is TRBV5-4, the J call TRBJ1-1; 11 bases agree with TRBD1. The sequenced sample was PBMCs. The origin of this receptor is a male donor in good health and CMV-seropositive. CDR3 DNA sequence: TGTGCCAGCACCACGGGACAGGGGGATAACACTGAAGCTTTCTTT. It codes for CASTTGQGDNTEAFF.